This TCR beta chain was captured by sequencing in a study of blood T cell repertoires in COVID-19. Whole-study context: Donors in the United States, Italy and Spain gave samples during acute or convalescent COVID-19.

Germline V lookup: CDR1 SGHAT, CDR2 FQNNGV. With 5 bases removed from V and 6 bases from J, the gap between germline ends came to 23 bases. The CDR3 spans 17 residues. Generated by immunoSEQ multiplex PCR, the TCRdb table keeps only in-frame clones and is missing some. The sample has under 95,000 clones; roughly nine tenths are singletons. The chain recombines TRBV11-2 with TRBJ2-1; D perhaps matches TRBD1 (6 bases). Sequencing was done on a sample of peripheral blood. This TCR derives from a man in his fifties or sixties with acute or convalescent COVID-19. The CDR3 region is CASSERLPGQWGNEQFF. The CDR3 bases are TGTGCCAGCAGCGAAAGACTTCCGGGACAATGGGGCAATGAGCAGTTCTTC.